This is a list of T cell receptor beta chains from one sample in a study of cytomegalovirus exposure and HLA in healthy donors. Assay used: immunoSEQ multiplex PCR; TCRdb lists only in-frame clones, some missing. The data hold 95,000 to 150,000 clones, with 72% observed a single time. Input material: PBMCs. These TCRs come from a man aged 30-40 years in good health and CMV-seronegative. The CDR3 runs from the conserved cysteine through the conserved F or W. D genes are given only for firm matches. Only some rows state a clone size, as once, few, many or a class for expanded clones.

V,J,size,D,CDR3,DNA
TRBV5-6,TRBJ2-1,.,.,CASSQGRRGWGEQFF,TGTGCCAGCAGCCAAGGCCGCCGGGGATGGGGTGAGCAGTTCTTC
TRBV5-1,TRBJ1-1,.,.,CATSSGSNTEAFF,TGCGCCACTTCTAGTGGGTCGAACACTGAAGCTTTCTTT
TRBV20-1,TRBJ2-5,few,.,CSASPKETQYF,TGCAGTGCTAGCCCTAAAGAGACCCAGTACTTC
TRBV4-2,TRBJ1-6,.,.,CASSQVSPLADSPLHF,TGTGCCAGCAGCCAAGTTAGCCCCCTGGCGGATTCACCCCTCCACTTT
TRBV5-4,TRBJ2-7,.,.,CASSFPGYEQYF,TGTGCCAGCAGCTTCCCGGGCTACGAGCAGTACTTC
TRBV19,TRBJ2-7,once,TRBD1,CASSEQGRNYEQYF,TGTGCCAGTAGTGAACAGGGGAGAAACTACGAGCAGTACTTC
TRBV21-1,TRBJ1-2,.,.,CASKRTSSNYGYTF,TGTGCCAGCAAACGGACATCATCTAACTATGGCTACACCTTC
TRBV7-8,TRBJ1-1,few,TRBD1,CASSLALIGGAFYPNTEAFF,TGTGCCAGCAGCTTAGCGCTAATAGGGGGCGCTTTTTACCCCAACACTGAAGCTTTCTTT
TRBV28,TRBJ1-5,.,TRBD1,CASSSLTGGLVFGQPQHF,TGTGCCAGCAGTTCGTTGACAGGGGGCTTGGTGTTTGGGCAGCCCCAGCATTTT
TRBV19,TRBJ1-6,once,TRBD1,CASSILKGTGASPLHF,TGTGCCAGTAGTATTTTAAAGGGGACAGGGGCTTCACCCCTCCACTTT
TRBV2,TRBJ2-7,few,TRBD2,CASRGSGGVEQYF,TGTGCCAGCAGGGGAAGCGGGGGGGTCGAGCAGTACTTC
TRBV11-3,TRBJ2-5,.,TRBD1,CASSLGQGETQYF,TGTGCCAGCAGCTTAGGACAGGGAGAGACCCAGTACTTC
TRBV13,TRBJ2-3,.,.,CASRLGQGRTDTQYF,TGTGCCAGCAGACTGGGGCAGGGGCGCACAGATACGCAGTATTTT
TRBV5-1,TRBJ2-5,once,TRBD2,CASINLSGGPETQYF,TGCGCCAGCATCAACCTTAGCGGGGGGCCGGAGACCCAGTACTTC
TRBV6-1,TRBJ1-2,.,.,CASTPRPDSGYTF,TGTGCCAGCACGCCGAGGCCCGACAGTGGCTACACCTTC
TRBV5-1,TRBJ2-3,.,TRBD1,CASSATGVSTDTQYF,TGCGCCAGCAGCGCGACAGGGGTGAGCACAGATACGCAGTATTTT
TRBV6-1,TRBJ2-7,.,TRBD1,CASSVRQGLYEQYF,TGTGCCAGCAGTGTACGACAGGGGCTCTACGAGCAGTACTTC
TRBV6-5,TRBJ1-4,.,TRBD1,CASSPMTGGDEKLFF,TGTGCCAGCAGTCCCATGACAGGGGGTGATGAAAAACTGTTTTTT
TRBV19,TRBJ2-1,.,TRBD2,CASQIAGRYNEQFF,TGTGCCAGTCAGATAGCGGGGCGGTACAATGAGCAGTTCTTC
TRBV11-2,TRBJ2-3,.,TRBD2,CASSSRGSGGVGMDTQYF,TGTGCCAGCAGCTCCCGGGGTAGCGGGGGGGTAGGTATGGATACGCAGTATTTT
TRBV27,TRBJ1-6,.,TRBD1,CASSFGADRANSPLHF,TGTGCCAGCAGTTTCGGGGCGGACAGGGCTAATTCACCCCTCCACTTT
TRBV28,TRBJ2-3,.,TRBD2,CASILGVAGGRADTQYF,TGTGCCAGCATCCTTGGGGTAGCGGGGGGTCGGGCAGATACGCAGTATTTT
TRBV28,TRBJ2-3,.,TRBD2,CASSSLAGGTDTQYF,TGTGCCAGCAGTTCCTTAGCGGGGGGCACAGATACGCAGTATTTT
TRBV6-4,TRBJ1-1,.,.,CASSDSAENTEAFF,TGTGCCAGCAGTGACTCGGCGGAGAACACTGAAGCTTTCTTT
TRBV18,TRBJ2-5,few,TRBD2,CASSGLALQETQYF,TGTGCCAGCTCAGGACTAGCCCTCCAAGAGACCCAGTACTTC
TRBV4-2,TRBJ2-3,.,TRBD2,CASSQRAQLAGGTDTQYF,TGTGCCAGCAGCCAACGCGCACAACTAGCGGGGGGAACAGATACGCAGTATTTT
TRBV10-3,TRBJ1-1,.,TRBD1,CAISGQGLGEAFF,TGTGCCATCAGTGGACAGGGGTTGGGTGAAGCTTTCTTT
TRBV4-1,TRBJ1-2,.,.,CASSQPRTLLNYGYTF,TGCGCCAGCAGCCAACCTAGGACACTCCTTAACTATGGCTACACCTTC
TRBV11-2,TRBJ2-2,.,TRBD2,CASSPRGGLNTGELFF,TGTGCCAGCAGCCCCCGGGGGGGCCTAAACACCGGGGAGCTGTTTTTT
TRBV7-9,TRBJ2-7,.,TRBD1,CASSILDRERSYEQYF,TGTGCCAGCAGCATTTTAGACAGGGAAAGGTCCTACGAGCAGTACTTC
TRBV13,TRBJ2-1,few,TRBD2,CASSRAGVLNNEQFF,TGTGCCAGCAGCCGGGCGGGGGTCCTTAACAATGAGCAGTTCTTC
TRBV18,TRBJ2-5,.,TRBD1,CASSPKQGLEETQYF,TGTGCCAGCTCACCGAAACAGGGGTTGGAAGAGACCCAGTACTTC
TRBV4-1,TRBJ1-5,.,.,CASSQEAGHSNQPQHF,TGCGCCAGCAGCCAAGAGGCGGGGCATAGCAATCAGCCCCAGCATTTT
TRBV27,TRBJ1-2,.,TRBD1,CASRDLQGAVGYTF,TGTGCCAGCAGAGACTTACAGGGGGCTGTGGGCTACACCTTC
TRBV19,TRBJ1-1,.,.,CASDARQVNTEAFF,TGTGCCAGCGATGCTCGACAGGTGAACACTGAAGCTTTCTTT
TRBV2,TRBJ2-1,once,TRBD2,CASSEGTSPYNEQFF,TGTGCCAGCAGCGAAGGGACTAGTCCCTACAATGAGCAGTTCTTC
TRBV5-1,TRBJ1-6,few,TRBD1,CASSLSGQNHSPLHF,TGCGCCAGCAGCTTGTCGGGACAGAATCATTCACCCCTCCACTTT
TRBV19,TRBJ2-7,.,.,CASSTGFNEQYF,TGTGCCAGTAGTACAGGGTTTAACGAGCAGTACTTC
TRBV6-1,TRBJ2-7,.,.,CASSGRHRSYEQYF,TGTGCCAGCAGTGGCAGGCACCGCTCCTACGAGCAGTACTTC
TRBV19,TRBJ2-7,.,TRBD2,CASSITASGGKEQYF,TGTGCCAGTAGTATCACGGCTAGCGGGGGGAAGGAGCAGTACTTC
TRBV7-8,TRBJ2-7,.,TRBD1,CASSLALGQSYEQYF,TGTGCCAGCAGCTTAGCTCTGGGACAGAGCTACGAGCAGTACTTC
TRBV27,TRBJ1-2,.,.,CASSSLGEAYGYTF,TGTGCCAGCAGTTCCTTAGGGGAAGCCTATGGCTACACCTTC
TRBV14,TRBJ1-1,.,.,CASSQEQFEAFF,TGTGCCAGCAGCCAGGAACAGTTCGAAGCTTTCTTT
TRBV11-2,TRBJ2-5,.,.,CASKAGGETQYF,TGTGCCAGCAAGGCGGGCGGAGAGACCCAGTACTTC
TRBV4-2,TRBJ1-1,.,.,CASSQSPTEAFF,TGTGCCAGCAGCCAAAGCCCCACTGAGGCTTTCTTT
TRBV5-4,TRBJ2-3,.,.,CASSPLGGFTDTQYF,TGTGCCAGCAGCCCCCTCGGCGGGTTCACAGATACGCAGTATTTT
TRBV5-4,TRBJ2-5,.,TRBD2,CASSYSGGAGETQYF,TGTGCCAGCAGCTACAGCGGGGGGGCAGGGGAGACCCAGTACTTC
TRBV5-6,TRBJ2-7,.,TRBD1,CASSLYLGQVSYEQYF,TGTGCCAGCAGCTTGTATCTGGGACAGGTCTCCTACGAGCAGTACTTC
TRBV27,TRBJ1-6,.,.,CASSLFGGVSYNSPLHF,TGTGCCAGCAGTTTATTCGGGGGAGTCTCCTATAATTCACCCCTCCACTTT
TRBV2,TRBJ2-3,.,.,CASSSAGAAQYF,TGTGCCAGCTCCTCCGCGGGGGCCGCGCAGTATTTT
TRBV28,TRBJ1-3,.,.,CASIGGDYGNTIYF,TGTGCCAGCATTGGAGGGGACTACGGAAACACCATATATTTT